Each of the 14 T cell receptor beta chains below was sequenced from the same sample in a study of shared clonotypes between healthy human individuals. Some clones are missing from TCRdb's copy, which holds only in-frame ones; the method was immunoSEQ multiplex PCR. The sample records some 500,000 clones, roughly 95% being singletons. Sequenced sample: naive CD4+ T cells sorted from blood. Subset described: CD45RA+ positively selected. The origin of the receptors is a woman aged 30 to 39 in good health.

The chain links TRBV19 to TRBJ2-7, with a possible D match to TRBD2 (5 bases). The CDR3 loop spans 13 amino acids. V was trimmed by 7 bases and J by 0 bases, leaving 10 bases between them. Germline loops: CDR1 LNHDA, CDR2 SQIVND (reference sequence). For the CDR3, the DNA is TGTGCCAGTAAGCCGGGAACCTCCTACGAGCAGTACTTC. Protein: CASKPGTSYEQYF.

The chain uses TRBV28 and TRBJ2-1, with 7 bases that match TRBD1. V shed 5 bases, J shed 0 bases, and the junction held 4 bases outside the gene matches. The CDR3 runs to 15 residues. CDR1 is MDHEN and CDR2 is SYDVKM in the germline V gene. CDR3: CASSIGTDSYNEQFF. The CDR3 bases are TGTGCCAGCAGTATCGGGACAGACTCCTACAATGAGCAGTTCTTC.

This clone was found a few times. The J gene is TRBJ1-4, the V gene TRBV18; no definite D call. Trimming removed 5 bases from V and 7 bases from J, with 14 bases in between. This CDR3 spans 14 amino acids. Germline lookup yields CDR1 KGHSH and CDR2 LQKENI. The CDR3 sequence: CASSRDTEREKLFF. The CDR3 nucleotides are TGTGCCAGCTCAAGGGATACAGAACGTGAAAAACTGTTTTTT.

The chain links TRBV5-1 to TRBJ1-1, with 7 nucleotides matching TRBD1. The trim removed 3 bases at V and 2 bases at J, leaving 10 bases unmatched. Per germline, CDR1 SGHRS and CDR2 YFSETQ. The length of the CDR3 is 16 residues. The CDR3 DNA reads TGCGCCAGCAGCTCAATTGAGGACAGGAGCAACACTGAAGCTTTCTTT. Translation: CASSSIEDRSNTEAFF.

J is TRBJ2-1 and V is TRBV10-3; perhaps D is TRBD1 or TRBD2 (5 bases each). Germline CDR1 and CDR2: ENHRY and SYGVKD. The CDR3 is 13 amino acids. V lost 8 bases and J 7 bases, leaving 15 bases between the germline ends. CDR3 sequence (DNA): TGTGCCATCGGTTCCGGGACCAGTAATGAGCAGTTCTTC. This encodes CAIGSGTSNEQFF.

CDR3 in DNA: TGCAGCGTTAAGAGGGCGGGCGGGGAGCTGTTTTTT. Its translation: CSVKRAGGELFF. V gene TRBV29-1 combines with J gene TRBJ2-2, with a tentative D call TRBD2 (5 bases). V gave up 5 bases and J gave up 7 bases, with 11 bases separating them. CDR1 SQVTM and CDR2 ANQGSEA come from the germline V gene. This CDR3 contains 12 residues.

This chain uses TRBV29-1 with TRBJ2-7; D may be TRBD1 or TRBD2 (5 bases each). Deletions cut 3 bases from V and 8 bases from J, with 14 bases between. Germline CDR1 is SQVTM and CDR2 is ANQGSEA. The CDR3 has 12 amino acids. The CDR3, as DNA: TGCAGCGTTGATGGGGGTTCTTTTAAGCAGTACTTC. Amino acid sequence: CSVDGGSFKQYF.

The chain couples TRBV28 to TRBJ2-1, with 12 positions matching TRBD2. Germline loops: CDR1 MDHEN, CDR2 SYDVKM. The CDR3 totals 14 residues. The V segment lost 9 bases and the J segment 4 bases; nucleotides outside the gene matches: 4. Here the CDR3 DNA reads TGTGCCAGTACACTAGCGGGAGGATACAATGAGCAGTTCTTC. This gives the protein CASTLAGGYNEQFF.

The chain employs TRBV7-9 and TRBJ2-1; TRBD1 aligns across 8 bases. The germline V gene encodes CDR1 SEHNR and CDR2 FQNEAQ (reference sequence). With 1 base clipped from V and 7 bases from J, the junction kept 9 bases outside the gene matches. The CDR3 length is 16 residues. The CDR3 sequence is CASSLGARDRSNEQFF. CDR3 coding DNA: TGTGCCAGCAGCTTAGGGGCCCGGGACAGGTCTAATGAGCAGTTCTTC.

This clone was seen once. At the DNA level, this CDR3 is encoded by other sequences in the same sample as well. The CDR3 loop reads CASSLVVGYEQYF. The CDR3 DNA is TGCGCCAGCAGCTTGGTGGTGGGGTACGAGCAGTACTTC. The gene calls are TRBV5-1 and TRBJ2-7; D gene unclear. Deletions cut 0 bases from V and 4 bases from J, with 8 bases between. This CDR3 has 13 amino acids. CDR1 and CDR2 (germline): SGHRS, YFSETQ.

The V and J genes are TRBV27 and TRBJ1-5, with TRBD1 matching 8 bases. The CDR3 runs to 16 residues. V shed 5 bases and J 8 bases; nucleotides not matched to a gene: 14. Looked up from germline, CDR1 is MNHEY and CDR2 is SMNVEV (reference sequence). CDR3 in DNA: TGTGCCAGCAGTCGGTATCTGCAGGGGGCAGGAAAGCCCCAGCATTTT. It is translated as CASSRYLQGAGKPQHF.

The genes are TRBV28 and TRBJ2-1, with a tentative D call TRBD1 (6 bases). V was trimmed by 3 bases and J by 0 bases, leaving 18 bases between them. The CDR3 length is 18 residues. CDR1 and CDR2 from the germline V gene are MDHEN and SYDVKM. The DNA of the CDR3 is TGTGCCAGCAGTTTGTTGGCGCCCAGGGGCATCTCCTACAATGAGCAGTTCTTC. It specifies CASSLLAPRGISYNEQFF.

The genes are TRBV19 and TRBJ1-3; no definite D call. Germline CDR1 is LNHDA and CDR2 is SQIVND (reference sequence). This CDR3 is built from 13 residues. The V and J ends lost 5 bases and 0 bases respectively, with 5 bases between them. Here the CDR3 DNA reads TGTGCCAGTAGTGTGGACTCTGGAAACACCATATATTTT. The encoded protein is CASSVDSGNTIYF.

The chain employs TRBV28 and TRBJ1-2, with D possibly matching TRBD1 (6 bases). Trimming took 2 bases from V and 2 from J, leaving 9 bases between them. Germline CDR1 MDHEN, CDR2 SYDVKM. The length of the CDR3 is 14 residues. CDR3 sequence reads: CASSLPDRNYGYTF. DNA of the CDR3: TGTGCCAGCAGTTTACCGGACAGAAACTATGGCTACACCTTC.